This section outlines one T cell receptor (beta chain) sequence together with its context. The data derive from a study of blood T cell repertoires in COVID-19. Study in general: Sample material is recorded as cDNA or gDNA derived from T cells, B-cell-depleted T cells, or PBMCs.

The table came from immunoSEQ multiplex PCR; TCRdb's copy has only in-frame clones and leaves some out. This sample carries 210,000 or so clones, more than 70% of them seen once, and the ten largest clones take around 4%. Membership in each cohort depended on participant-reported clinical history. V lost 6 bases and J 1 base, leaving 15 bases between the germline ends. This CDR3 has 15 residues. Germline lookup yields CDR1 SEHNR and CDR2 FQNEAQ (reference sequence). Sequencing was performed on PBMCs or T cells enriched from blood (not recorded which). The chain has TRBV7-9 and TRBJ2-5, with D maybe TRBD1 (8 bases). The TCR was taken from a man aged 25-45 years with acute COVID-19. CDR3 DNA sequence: TGTGCCAGCAGACGAAGCGGGACAGGCCAAGAGACCCAGTACTTC. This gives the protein CASRRSGTGQETQYF.